This passage covers 18 T cell receptor beta chains from one sample sequenced in a study of blood T cell repertoires in COVID-19. Sequencing used immunoSEQ multiplex PCR; TCRdb keeps in-frame clones, though not all of them. In the table there are around 190,000 clones, 65% to 90% of which are singletons. The specimen was peripheral blood. The receptor source for this set is a man aged 50-60 years with active or convalescent COVID-19.

This rearrangement joins TRBV19 to TRBJ1-1, with a possible D match to TRBD1 (5 bases). The V end lost 9 bases, the J end lost 0 bases, and 14 bases lay between the germline ends. The CDR3 covers 14 residues. Germline V CDR1 and CDR2: LNHDA, SQIVND (reference sequence). The CDR3 DNA is TGTGCCAGCCGTAGACAGAATATGAACACTGAAGCTTTCTTT. Its translation is CASRRQNMNTEAFF.

This sequence joins TRBV5-4 and TRBJ1-5; 7 bases are shared with TRBD1. The length of the CDR3 is 15 residues. Trimming at V came to 3 bases and at J to 3 bases, leaving 6 bases not matched to a gene. Germline V CDR1 and CDR2: SGHNT, YYREEE (reference sequence). CDR3 residues: CASSSGGQVNQPQHF. CDR3 sequence (DNA): TGTGCCAGCAGCTCGGGTGGACAGGTCAATCAGCCCCAGCATTTT.

The rearrangement uses TRBV10-3 and TRBJ2-5, with 11 bases aligning to TRBD2. Germline assignment: CDR1 ENHRY and CDR2 SYGVKD. V lost 10 bases to trimming and J lost 5 bases; unmatched junction nucleotides: 9. The CDR3 sequence is 14 residues long. CDR3 nucleotide sequence: TGTGCCACCGTTAGCGGGGGGGCCGGTGAGACCCAGTACTTC. Its translation is CATVSGGAGETQYF.

The sample holds one count of this clone. The chain carries TRBV4-1 and TRBJ2-5; 14 bases are shared with TRBD2. The J segment lost 4 bases and the V segment lost 3 bases, leaving 10 bases of the junction unmatched. CDR3 length: 18 amino acids. Germline lookup yields CDR1 MGHRA and CDR2 YSYEKL. The CDR3 reads CASSHPGLAGEGGETQYF. The CDR3 bases are TGCGCCAGCAGCCACCCGGGACTAGCGGGGGAAGGGGGAGAGACCCAGTACTTC.

The chain recombines TRBV5-6 with TRBJ2-7; D not certain. This CDR3 has 13 residues. The germline V and J ends were trimmed by 1 base and 3 bases, with 8 bases remaining between them. CDR1 and CDR2 (germline): SGHDT, YYEEEE. CDR3 amino acids: CASSLYPIYEQYF. The CDR3 bases are TGTGCCAGCAGCTTGTATCCTATCTACGAGCAGTACTTC.

This clone showed up just a few times. This chain connects TRBV6-1 to TRBJ1-6; D may be TRBD1 (6 bases). There are 15 residues in the CDR3. The germline CDR1 and CDR2 sequences are MNHNS and SASEGT. With 2 bases removed from V and 7 bases from J, the gap between germline ends came to 12 bases. CDR3 residues: CASSETDRINSPLHF. The CDR3 DNA sequence: TGTGCCAGCAGTGAAACGGACAGAATAAATTCACCCCTCCACTTT.

This clone was seen once. The chain recombines TRBV3-1 (or the pseudogene TRBV3-2) with TRBJ1-1, with D perhaps matching TRBD1 (6 bases). V was cut by 0 bases and J by 0 bases, with 20 bases left in between. The CDR3 extends over 19 amino acids. Per the germline V gene, CDR1 is LGHDT and CDR2 is YNNKEL (reference sequence). Here the CDR3 DNA reads TGTGCCAGCAGCCAAGAATTGGCAGGGGCGGGTGTTTTGAACACTGAAGCTTTCTTT. This gives the protein CASSQELAGAGVLNTEAFF.

The chain has TRBV6-5 and TRBJ2-1, with D uncertain. CDR3 length equals 14 residues. Germline values: CDR1 MNHEY, CDR2 SVGAGI. With 5 bases removed from V and 2 bases from J, the gap between germline ends came to 10 bases. The CDR3 loop is CASSPLPTYNEQFF. The CDR3 DNA reads TGTGCCAGCAGTCCACTCCCAACCTACAATGAGCAGTTCTTC.

The chain carries TRBV14 and TRBJ2-5; no clear D gene. Germline V gene lookup returns CDR1 SGHDN and CDR2 FVKESK. V was clipped by 1 base and J by 2 bases, with 8 bases between them. The CDR3 runs 14 residues. The CDR3 is CASSQVLRQETQYF. CDR3 bases: TGTGCCAGCAGCCAAGTACTACGGCAAGAGACCCAGTACTTC. The full variable domain, its missing parts supplied by reference TRBV14 and TRBJ2-5, is EAGVTQFPSHSVIEKGQTVTLRCDPISGHDNLYWYRRVMGKEIKFLLHFVKESKQDESGMPNNRFLAERTGGTYSTLKVQPAELEDSGVYFCASSQVLRQETQYFGPGTRLLVL.

The DNA of the CDR3 is TGTGCCAGCAGCTTGATCGGGGGCGAGCAGTACTTC. This translates into CASSLIGGEQYF. The chain is built from TRBV7-9 and TRBJ2-7; weak D call: TRBD2 (6 bases). Between the trimmed V and J ends, which lost 3 bases and 6 bases, there was a span of 9 bases. The CDR3 contains 12 residues. CDR1 and CDR2 (germline): SEHNR, FQNEAQ (reference sequence).

The chain joins TRBV19 to TRBJ2-7; TRBD1 aligns across 8 bases. Per germline, CDR1 LNHDA and CDR2 SQIVND (reference sequence). V was clipped by 3 bases and J by 7 bases; unmatched bases: 8. This CDR3 is 14 amino acids long. The CDR3: CASSIGQGPREQYF. DNA for the CDR3: TGTGCCAGTAGTATCGGACAGGGCCCTAGGGAGCAGTACTTC.

CDR3 in amino acids: CASSQGGVDTEAFF. The CDR3 DNA follows: TGCGCCAGCAGCCAAGGGGGCGTTGACACTGAAGCTTTCTTT. This sequence joins TRBV5-1 and TRBJ1-1; 7 nucleotides align to TRBD1. The length of the CDR3 is 14 residues. Germline V gives CDR1 SGHRS, CDR2 YFSETQ. The trim removed 4 bases at V and 3 bases at J, leaving 6 bases unmatched.

In its sample, this clone was seen a few times. The chain has TRBV29-1 and TRBJ2-1; a possible D gene is TRBD1 (6 bases). Trimming cost V 7 bases and J 7 bases, with 11 bases left between them. CDR1 is SQVTM, CDR2 ANQGSEA, per germline. The CDR3 loop spans 11 amino acids. CDR3 DNA: TGCAGCGGTCACAGGGAAAATGAGCAGTTCTTC. Translation: CSGHRENEQFF.

The chain links TRBV5-4 to TRBJ1-1, with D possibly TRBD1 on 5 matching bases. Germline V gene lookup returns CDR1 SGHNT and CDR2 YYREEE (reference sequence). V lost 0 bases to trimming and J lost 1 base, with 7 bases between them. This CDR3 has 14 amino acids. The chain's CDR3 is CASSLGQQNTEAFF. For the CDR3, the DNA is TGTGCCAGCAGCTTGGGACAGCAGAACACTGAAGCTTTCTTT.

The V call is TRBV9, the J call TRBJ2-7; the D is unclear. Germline V gene lookup returns CDR1 SGDLS and CDR2 YYNGEE. The V and J ends lost 0 bases and 3 bases respectively, with 7 bases between them. CDR3 length: 13 amino acids. The CDR3 region has the DNA TGTGCCAGCAGCGTAGGGCCCCTCTACGAGCAGTACTTC. Translating gives CASSVGPLYEQYF. Looking up the rest from reference TRBV9 and TRBJ2-7 gives the full variable domain: DSGVTQTPKHLITATGQRVTLRCSPRSGDLSVYWYQQSLDQGLQFLIQYYNGEERAKGNILERFSAQQFPDLHSELNLSSLELGDSALYFCASSVGPLYEQYFGPGTRLTVT.

The genes are TRBV18 and TRBJ1-2, with D possibly being TRBD1 (6 bases). From germline, CDR1 is KGHSH and CDR2 LQKENI. There are 13 residues in the CDR3. V was clipped by 4 bases and J by 2 bases, with 8 bases between them. CDR3 amino acids: CASSLDRNYGYTF. As DNA, the CDR3 is TGTGCCAGCTCACTCGACAGGAACTATGGCTACACCTTC.

The chain recombines TRBV6-5 with TRBJ1-6; 11 bases fit TRBD1. The ends lost 5 bases at V and 14 bases at J; junction bases unmatched: 11. The CDR3 is 15 residues long. Per germline, CDR1 MNHEY and CDR2 SVGAGI. CDR3 in DNA: TGTGCCAGCAGTCCAGGGACAGGGGGTTTGGTTTCCCTCCACTTT. It specifies CASSPGTGGLVSLHF.

This clone showed up just a few times. The chain combines TRBV7-9 with TRBJ1-4, with 9 bases identical to TRBD1. Germline CDR1 SEHNR, CDR2 FQNEAQ (reference sequence). Losses at the gene ends were 5 bases for V and 7 bases for J; bases not matched to a gene: 5. The CDR3 is 14 amino acids. CDR3 sequence: CASSTGQGSEKLFF. The CDR3, as DNA: TGTGCCAGCAGCACGGGACAGGGTAGTGAAAAACTGTTTTTT.